This T cell receptor beta chain was captured in a study of cytomegalovirus exposure and HLA in healthy donors. With respect to this clone: One end of the junction fails to match germline, which may point to a read error.

Researchers ran the PCR with 60 Vbeta and 13 Jbeta primers. TCRdb's table, derived via immunoSEQ multiplex PCR, lists solely in-frame clones and lacks some. The sample consists of about 130,000 clones, about 80% of them appearing once. Input material: PBMCs. The receptor was derived from a young man in good health and CMV-seronegative.

The CDR3 region is CSVDEGGSNQPQNF. DNA of the CDR3: TGCAGCGTTGACGAAGGGGGAAGCAATCAGCCCCAGAATTTT. The chain combines TRBV29-1 with TRBJ1-5; D is perhaps TRBD1 (6 bases). CDR1 SQVTM and CDR2 ANQGSEA come from the germline V gene. This CDR3 spans 14 amino acids.